These T cell receptor beta chains were read from a single sample in a study of identical twins. TCRdb reprocessed the 5' RACE reads via MiXCR and lists one record per CDR3 protein. The sample lists approximately 1.8 million distinct CDR3 sequences, 25% to 35% occurring once. Sequencing was carried out using cord blood. Receptor source: a newborn girl in good health. Both conserved end residues are part of each CDR3. A D gene is named only where the DNA matches it firmly. A row's size may be missing; if present it is once, few, many or a size class.

v_call	d_call	clone_size	j_call	cdr3_nt	cdr3_aa
TRBV27	.	.	TRBJ2-7	TGTGCCAGCAGTCCAGCCAAAACCCACGAGCAGTACTTC	CASSPAKTHEQYF
TRBV20-1	.	.	TRBJ1-2	TGCAGTGCTGTCGCAGCTAGCTGGGGCTACACCTTC	CSAVAASWGYTF
TRBV6-6	TRBD1	many	TRBJ2-1	TGTGCCAGCACCTGGGACAGGGGAAAAGATGAGCAGTTCTTC	CASTWDRGKDEQFF
TRBV20-1	.	.	TRBJ2-6	TGCAGTGCTAGACAGGGCCTCTCTGGGGCCAACGTCCTGACTTTC	CSARQGLSGANVLTF
TRBV3-1	.	.	TRBJ1-2	TGTGCCAGCAGCCAGGTTGGGGAGGCCTATGGCTGCACCTTC	CASSQVGEAYGCTF
TRBV12-3/TRBV12-4	.	.	TRBJ1-1	TGTGCCAGCAGTTTAGCGCGAGAGCCGAACACTGAAGCTTTCTTT	CASSLAREPNTEAFF
TRBV6-4	TRBD1	.	TRBJ1-4	TGTGCCAGCAGTGATCATTACTACAGGGGCCTGACGGAGAAACCGTTTTTT	CASSDHYYRGLTEKPFF
TRBV12-5	.	.	TRBJ2-1	TGTGCTAGTGGTTCTGGGGCAGGGTCGGGCTCCTACAATGAGCAGTTCTTC	CASGSGAGSGSYNEQFF
TRBV29-1	TRBD1	.	TRBJ2-5	TGCAGCGTTTCGACCGGGACAGGCCAAGAGACCCAGTACTTC	CSVSTGTGQETQYF
TRBV7-2	TRBD2	.	TRBJ2-5	TGTGCCAGCAGCTTAGGAGGGACTAGCGGAGAGACCCAGTACTTC	CASSLGGTSGETQYF
TRBV7-4	.	.	TRBJ2-2	TGTGCCAGCAGCTTCCGACTCCTCCCCTCCTACACCGGGGAGCTGTTTTTT	CASSFRLLPSYTGELFF
TRBV9	.	few	TRBJ2-3	TGTGCCAGCAGCGTAGCCCAGGCCGCAGATACGCAGTATTTT	CASSVAQAADTQYF
TRBV20-1	TRBD1	.	TRBJ1-2	TGCAGTGCTACCCGGACAGGGAAAGGAGATGGCTACACCTTC	CSATRTGKGDGYTF
TRBV12-3/TRBV12-4	TRBD2	.	TRBJ2-1	TGTGCCAGCAGTTTTTTCTGGCTCACGGGGGAGGGCCGGAATGAGCAGTTCTTC	CASSFFWLTGEGRNEQFF
TRBV4-1	.	.	TRBJ2-5	TGCGCCAGCAGCCAAGATCCGCAAGGTCCCTACAATGAGCAGTACTTC	CASSQDPQGPYNEQYF
TRBV5-1	.	.	TRBJ2-7	TGCGCCAGCAGCTTGGCGGGGTACCAAGAGACCCGGTACTTC	CASSLAGYQETRYF
TRBV27	.	.	TRBJ1-1	TGTGCCAGCAGCTGGGGACATACGAACACTGAAGCTTTCTTT	CASSWGHTNTEAFF
TRBV20-1	.	.	TRBJ2-7	TGCAGTGCTAGATTCAGACCCGCCTACGAGCAGTACTTC	CSARFRPAYEQYF
TRBV21-1	.	.	TRBJ2-7	TGTGCCAGCAGCAATACGGACAGGCGCCCTTACGAGCAGTACTTC	CASSNTDRRPYEQYF
TRBV20-1	TRBD1	few	TRBJ2-1	TGCAGTGCTAAAAGGGACAGGGTCTACAATGAGCAGTTCTTC	CSAKRDRVYNEQFF
TRBV20-1	.	.	TRBJ2-5	TGCAGTACTAGATGGGTGAATCAAGAGACCCAGTACTTC	CSTRWVNQETQYF
TRBV10-3	TRBD2	.	TRBJ2-2	TGTGCCATCAGTGGCATCGGGAGGGGAACCGGGGAGCTGTTTTTT	CAISGIGRGTGELFF
TRBV5-6	.	.	TRBJ1-1	TGTGCCAGCAGCTCCGCAGAGGAGGCTTTCTTT	CASSSAEEAFF
TRBV7-2	TRBD2	.	TRBJ2-1	TGTGCCAGCAGCTTAGAAATAGCGGGCCTCGAGCAGTTCTTC	CASSLEIAGLEQFF
TRBV6-6	TRBD1	.	TRBJ2-2	TGTGCCAGCAGTGCCCCAGGGGGATACACCGGGGAGCTGTTTTTT	CASSAPGGYTGELFF
TRBV30	.	few	TRBJ2-7	TGTGCCTGGAGTGGACGGGGCCAGTACTTC	CAWSGRGQYF
TRBV20-1	.	.	TRBJ1-5	TGCAGTGCTAGTTCAGGGAACAATCAGCCCCAGCATTTT	CSASSGNNQPQHF
TRBV7-6	.	few	TRBJ1-6	TGTGCCAGCAGCCGATCTGAGGATTCACCCCTCCACTTT	CASSRSEDSPLHF
TRBV10-3	.	few	TRBJ1-1	TGTGCCATCAGTGAGAACGCACTAGAAGCTTTCTTT	CAISENALEAFF
TRBV4-2	TRBD2	.	TRBJ2-1	TGTGCCAGCAGCCCCCGGACTAGCGGGAGTTTGAGTGAGCAGTTCTTC	CASSPRTSGSLSEQFF
TRBV20-1	TRBD1	.	TRBJ1-2	TGCAGTGCTAGAGATGTCGGACAGGGTTACGATGGCTACACCTTC	CSARDVGQGYDGYTF
TRBV20-1	TRBD2	once	TRBJ2-7	TGCAGTGCTAGAGATAAGTCTAGCGGGAGTAGAAGTGAGCAGTACTTC	CSARDKSSGSRSEQYF
TRBV21-1	.	.	TRBJ2-3	TGTGCCAGCCTCCCTACCCCATATACGCAGTATTTT	CASLPTPYTQYF
TRBV4-2	.	few	TRBJ2-3	TGTGCCAGCAGCCACATACCCACGGGGTGGGGTCCAGATACGCAGTATTTT	CASSHIPTGWGPDTQYF
TRBV12-3/TRBV12-4	.	few	TRBJ2-3	TGTGCCAGCACTTTACGAGGGGCCACAGATACGCAGTATTTT	CASTLRGATDTQYF
TRBV10-3	TRBD2	.	TRBJ2-7	TGTGCCATCAGTCAGAGTCGGGGACTAGCCACCTACGAGCAGTACTTC	CAISQSRGLATYEQYF
TRBV4-1	.	.	TRBJ2-3	TGCGCCAGCAGCCAAGAAAAGGGACTCCATGTCGGGGCAGATACGCAGTATTTT	CASSQEKGLHVGADTQYF
TRBV20-1	.	.	TRBJ1-2	TGCAGTGCCAACCCAGGGGGCTACACCTTC	CSANPGGYTF
TRBV5-6	.	few	TRBJ2-5	TGTGCCAGCAGCTTCGTGACTCAAGAGACCCAGTACTTC	CASSFVTQETQYF
TRBV20-1	.	.	TRBJ2-5	TGCAGTGCACGCCGGGACCCAGAGGTCCAAGAGACCCAGTACTTC	CSARRDPEVQETQYF
TRBV12-3/TRBV12-4	TRBD1	few	TRBJ1-2	TGTGCCAGCAGTTTAAGACAGGGGGCAGATAACTATGGCTACACCTTC	CASSLRQGADNYGYTF
TRBV4-1	TRBD2	.	TRBJ2-3	TGCGCCAGCAGCCCAACCACTAGCGGGACCACTACAGATACGCAGTATTTT	CASSPTTSGTTTDTQYF
TRBV10-3	.	.	TRBJ2-3	TGTGCCATCAGTGAAGGCAGATCGCGAGATACGCAGTATTTT	CAISEGRSRDTQYF
TRBV5-1	.	few	TRBJ1-1	TGCGCCAGCAGCTTGGATCAGGGTGGGCACACTGAAGCTTTCTTT	CASSLDQGGHTEAFF
TRBV20-1	TRBD2	.	TRBJ2-3	TGCAGGCCCTCTTCGCCTAGCGGCGTGACAGATACGCAGTATTTT	CRPSSPSGVTDTQYF
TRBV20-1	.	few	TRBJ2-5	TGCAGTGCAGAGACCCAGTACTTC	CSAETQYF
TRBV7-8	TRBD1	.	TRBJ2-6	TGTGCCAGCAGCTTATCCCCAGGGGGTGGGGCCAACGTCCTGACTTTC	CASSLSPGGGANVLTF
TRBV10-3	.	.	TRBJ2-2	TGTGCCATCAGTGACTCCGGGGAGCTGTTTTTT	CAISDSGELFF
TRBV5-8	TRBD1	.	TRBJ1-2	TGTGCCAGCAGCTTATGGACAGGGGGTATACAGGGCTATGGCTACACCTTC	CASSLWTGGIQGYGYTF